One TCR beta chain is described in this entry. This CDR3 has 15 amino acids. Germline CDR1 reads LGHDT; CDR2 reads YNNKEL (reference sequence). V lost 0 bases, J lost 9 bases, and 17 bases lay in between. This sample was included in a study of blood T cell repertoires in COVID-19. Study background: Donors in the United States, Italy and Spain gave samples during acute or convalescent COVID-19. Sample material is recorded as cDNA or gDNA derived from T cells, B-cell-depleted T cells, or PBMCs.

In the authors' methods: Nucleated cell number was recorded as an estimate derived from reference gene primer amplification. The assay was immunoSEQ multiplex PCR, and TCRdb's table has in-frame clones only and misses some. V and J calls and clone size are given by that table; D and trimming were obtained from the DNA. This sample has some 82,000 clones, with around 86% found just once. What was sequenced was peripheral blood. The chain combines TRBV3-1 (or the pseudogene TRBV3-2) with TRBJ1-1; D remains ambiguous. This receptor was obtained from a man aged 80 or over with acute or convalescent COVID-19. The CDR3: CASSQESYKRRKAFF. In DNA, the CDR3 is TGTGCCAGCAGCCAAGAGAGCTATAAGAGGAGGAAAGCTTTCTTT.